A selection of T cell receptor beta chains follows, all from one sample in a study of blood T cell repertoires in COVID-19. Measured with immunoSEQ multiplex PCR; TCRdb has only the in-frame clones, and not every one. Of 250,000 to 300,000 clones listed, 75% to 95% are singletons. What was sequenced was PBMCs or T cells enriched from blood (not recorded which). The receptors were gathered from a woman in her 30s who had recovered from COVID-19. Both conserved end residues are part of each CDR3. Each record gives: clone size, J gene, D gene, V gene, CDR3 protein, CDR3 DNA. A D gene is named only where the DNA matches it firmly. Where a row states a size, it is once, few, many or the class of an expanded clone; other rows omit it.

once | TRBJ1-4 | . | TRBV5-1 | CASSDGGRTNEKLFF | TGCGCCAGCAGCGACGGGGGGCGTACTAATGAAAAACTGTTTTTT
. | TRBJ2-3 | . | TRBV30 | CASGPGQFGTDTQYF | TGTGCCAGTGGGCCCGGCCAGTTCGGCACAGATACGCAGTATTTT
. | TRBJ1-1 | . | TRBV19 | CASSRQANAFF | TGTGCCAGTAGTCGGCAGGCAAACGCTTTCTTT
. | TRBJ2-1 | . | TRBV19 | CASSIGQAPGGEQFF | TGTGCCAGTAGTATCGGACAGGCCCCTGGGGGGGAGCAGTTCTTC
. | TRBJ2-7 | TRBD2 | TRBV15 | CATRGSGRSEQYF | TGTGCCACCAGAGGTAGCGGGAGAAGCGAGCAGTACTTC
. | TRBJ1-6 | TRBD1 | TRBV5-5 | CASSLAQGAGSPLHF | TGTGCCAGCAGCTTGGCTCAGGGGGCAGGTTCACCCCTCCACTTT
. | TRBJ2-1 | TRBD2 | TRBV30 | CAWNFGGVTYNEQFF | TGTGCCTGGAACTTCGGGGGGGTAACCTACAATGAGCAGTTCTTC
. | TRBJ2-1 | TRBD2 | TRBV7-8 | CASSPRWSGSYNEQFF | TGTGCCAGCAGCCCACGATGGAGCGGGAGCTACAATGAGCAGTTCTTC
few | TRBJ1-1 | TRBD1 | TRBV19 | CASRVDRGPMNTEAFF | TGTGCCAGTAGGGTGGACAGGGGTCCGATGAACACTGAAGCTTTCTTT
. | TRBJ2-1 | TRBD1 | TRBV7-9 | CASSLGDRGYNEQFF | TGTGCCAGCAGCTTAGGGGACAGGGGCTACAATGAGCAGTTCTTC
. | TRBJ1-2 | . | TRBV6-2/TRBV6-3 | CASSYGGHNYGYTF | TGTGCCAGCAGTTACGGGGGACACAACTATGGCTACACCTTC
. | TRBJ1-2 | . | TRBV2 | CATGDQGGTANPENYGYTF | TGTGCCACCGGGGACCAAGGGGGTACAGCGAACCCAGAAAACTATGGCTACACCTTC
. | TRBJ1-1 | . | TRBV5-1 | CASSLKTGLLTEAFF | TGCGCCAGCAGCTTAAAGACAGGACTGCTCACTGAAGCTTTCTTT
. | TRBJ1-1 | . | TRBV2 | CASRLQGDLTEAFF | TGTGCCAGCAGGCTCCAGGGTGATCTCACTGAAGCTTTCTTT
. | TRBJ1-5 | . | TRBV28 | CASTGLSQPQHF | TGTGCCAGTACAGGGTTGAGTCAGCCCCAGCATTTT
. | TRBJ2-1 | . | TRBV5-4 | CASSLETGSYNEQFF | TGTGCCAGCAGCTTGGAGACAGGATCCTACAATGAGCAGTTCTTC
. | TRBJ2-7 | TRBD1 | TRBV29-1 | CSVSQGVSYEQYF | TGCAGCGTTAGTCAGGGGGTCTCCTACGAGCAGTACTTC
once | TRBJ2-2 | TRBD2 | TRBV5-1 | CASSATSGKNTGELFF | TGCGCCAGCAGCGCGACTAGCGGGAAGAACACCGGGGAGCTGTTTTTT
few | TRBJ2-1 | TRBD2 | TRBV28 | CASRHQREVPNEQFF | TGTGCCAGCAGACACCAGCGGGAGGTCCCCAATGAGCAGTTCTTC
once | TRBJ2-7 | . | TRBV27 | CASRGRGLYEQYF | TGTGCCAGCAGGGGCAGGGGCCTCTACGAGCAGTACTTC
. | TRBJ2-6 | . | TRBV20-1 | CSASLGGTGANVLTF | TGCAGTGCTAGTCTGGGGGGTACCGGGGCCAACGTCCTGACTTTC
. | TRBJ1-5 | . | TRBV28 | CASTNNQPQHF | TGTGCCAGCACCAATAATCAGCCCCAGCATTTT
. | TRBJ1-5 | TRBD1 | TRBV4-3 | CASSQGDRHQPQHF | TGCGCCAGCAGCCAAGGGGACAGGCATCAGCCCCAGCATTTT
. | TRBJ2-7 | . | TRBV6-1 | CASSDEEGSSYEQYF | TGTGCCAGCAGTGATGAAGAAGGGAGCTCCTACGAGCAGTACTTC
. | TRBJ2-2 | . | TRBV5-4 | CASSLVQGLQNGELFF | TGTGCCAGCAGCTTGGTACAGGGCTTGCAGAATGGGGAGCTGTTTTTT
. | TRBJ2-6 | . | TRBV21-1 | CARGSRYPSSGANVLTF | TGTGCCAGGGGCAGTCGGTACCCTTCCTCTGGGGCCAACGTCCTGACTTTC
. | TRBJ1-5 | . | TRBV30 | CAWSGGNQPQHF | TGTGCCTGGTCGGGGGGCAATCAGCCCCAGCATTTT
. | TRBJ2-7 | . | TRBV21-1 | CASSVAGGTYEQYF | .
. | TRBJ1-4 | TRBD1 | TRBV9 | CASSAGDRGFEKLFF | TGTGCCAGCAGCGCCGGGGACAGGGGGTTTGAAAAACTGTTTTTT
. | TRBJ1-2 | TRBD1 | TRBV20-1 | CSASILGQGLIRYGYTF | TGCAGTGCTAGTATTCTGGGACAGGGCCTCATTCGCTATGGCTACACCTTC
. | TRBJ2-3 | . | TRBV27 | CASSSWTATDTQYF | TGTGCCAGCAGCTCCTGGACAGCCACAGATACGCAGTATTTT
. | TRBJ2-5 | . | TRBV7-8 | CASSLGSGRETQYF | TGTGCCAGCAGCTTAGGGTCAGGGCGGGAGACCCAGTACTTC
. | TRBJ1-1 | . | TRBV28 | CASSFWGDYTEAFF | TGTGCCAGCAGTTTTTGGGGCGATTACACTGAAGCTTTCTTT
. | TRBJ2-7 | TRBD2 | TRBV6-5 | CASSLAGSSYEQYF | TGTGCCAGCAGCCTAGCGGGATCCTCCTACGAGCAGTACTTC
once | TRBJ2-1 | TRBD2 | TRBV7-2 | CASSPLLIAGYNEQFF | TGTGCCAGCAGCCCCCTTTTAATAGCGGGATACAATGAGCAGTTCTTC
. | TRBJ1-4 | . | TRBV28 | CASSLFGGRREKLFF | TGTGCCAGCAGTTTGTTCGGGGGGCGGCGTGAAAAACTGTTTTTT
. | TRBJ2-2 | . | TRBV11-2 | CASSLWGEGTGELFF | TGTGCCAGCAGCTTGTGGGGAGAAGGGACCGGGGAGCTGTTTTTT
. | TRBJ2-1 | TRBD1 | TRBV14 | CASSRAGTGNRNEQFF | TGTGCCAGCAGCCGCGCCGGGACAGGGAATCGCAATGAGCAGTTCTTC
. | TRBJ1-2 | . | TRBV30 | CAWSVRWGGYGYTF | TGTGCCTGGAGTGTACGTTGGGGCGGCTATGGCTACACCTTC
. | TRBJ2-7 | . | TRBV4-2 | CASSRSDILSYEQYF | TGTGCCAGCAGCCGCTCGGACATTCTCTCCTACGAGCAGTACTTC
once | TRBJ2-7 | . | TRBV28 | CASSSTGTDDEQYF | TGTGCCAGCAGTTCCACAGGGACCGACGACGAGCAGTACTTC
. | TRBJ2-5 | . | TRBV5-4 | CASSLGQQETQYF | TGTGCCAGCAGCTTGGGACAACAAGAGACCCAGTACTTC
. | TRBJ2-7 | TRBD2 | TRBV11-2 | CASSPGLANEQYF | TGTGCCAGCAGCCCAGGACTAGCCAACGAGCAGTACTTC
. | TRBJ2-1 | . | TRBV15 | CATSDTISYNEQFF | TGTGCCACCTCGGACACTATCTCCTACAATGAGCAGTTCTTC